This TCR beta chain was captured by sequencing in a study of cytotoxic CD8 clonotypes in ibrutinib-treated CLL. Roughly 2 micrograms of genomic DNA, which was extracted from cryopreserved PBMCs, served as the material used for the TCR beta libraries. The CDR3 is 11 residues long. In germline, CDR1 is LNHNV, CDR2 YYDKDF (reference sequence). V lost 8 bases to trimming and J lost 13 bases; unmatched junction nucleotides: 8. This clone appeared a few times. Its specificity is not known. The study's findings and limits: Pretreatment clonality was elevated relative to age-matched healthy donors and paralleled circulating CD8+ T-cell counts. Under treatment, the uncommon public clonotypes either contracted or remained stable.

Depths of 1 in 200,000 to 1 in 1 million T cells were the sequencing target. Sequencing was performed with immunoSEQ multiplex PCR; in TCRdb, only in-frame clones are kept and a portion is missing. This sample has roughly 180,000 clones, with about 72% found just once. This clonotype originated in a human donor with chronic lymphocytic leukemia. V gene TRBV15 combines with J gene TRBJ1-5, with TRBD1 identical over 7 bases. The input for sequencing was PBMCs, taken after 24 months of ibrutinib treatment. CDR3 bases: TGTGCCACCTCAAAAGGGGGACAGCAGCATTTT. This sequence encodes CATSKGGQQHF. The variable domain in full, completed from reference TRBV15 and TRBJ1-5, reads DAMVIQNPRYQVTQFGKPVTLSCSQTLNHNVMYWYQQKSSQAPKLLFHYYDKDFNNEADTPDNFQSRRPNTSFCFLDIRSPGLGDTAMYLCATSKGGQQHFGDGTRLSIL.